The rows below give T cell receptor beta chains drawn from one sample of a study of CD8 T cells in ankylosing spondylitis. TCRdb reprocessed the 5' RACE reads with MiXCR, giving one entry per CDR3 protein. This sample has tens of thousands of distinct CDR3 sequences, with about 5.2% found just once. The sequencing input was blood, either unsorted or a sorted T cell fraction (not recorded which). The origin of the receptors is a female donor with ankylosing spondylitis or in good health (not recorded which). Both conserved end residues are part of each CDR3. Each record gives: V gene, clone size, J gene, D gene, CDR3 protein, CDR3 DNA. A D gene is named only where the DNA matches it firmly. For some rows the clone size is stated as once, few or many, or as a class when expanded; others skip it.

TRBV9	many	TRBJ2-1	TRBD2	CASSVATSGAGREQFF	TGTGCCAGCAGCGTAGCGACTAGCGGGGCCGGGAGGGAGCAGTTCTTC
TRBV9	medium-sized	TRBJ2-1	.	CASSVGPGSKAPSSYNEQFF	TGTGCCAGCAGCGTTGGGCCCGGGTCCAAGGCCCCGAGCTCCTACAATGAGCAGTTCTTC
TRBV9	many	TRBJ2-1	TRBD2	CASSVTSGKKNEQFF	TGTGCCAGCAGCGTTACTAGCGGGAAGAAGAATGAGCAGTTCTTC
TRBV21-1	many	TRBJ2-3	.	CASSKGCRLAGADTQYF	TGTGCCAGCAGCAAAGGCTGCCGACTAGCGGGAGCAGATACGCAGTATTTT
TRBV9	many	TRBJ2-2	.	CASSISAGNTGELFF	TGTGCCAGCAGCATTAGCGCGGGAAACACCGGGGAGCTGTTTTTT
TRBV9	medium-sized	TRBJ1-2	TRBD1	CASSALQGGSTNYGYTF	TGTGCCAGCAGCGCTCTCCAGGGGGGCAGTACTAACTATGGCTACACCTTC
TRBV9	many	TRBJ1-2	.	CASSVEQGRGYTF	TGTGCCAGCAGCGTAGAACAGGGCAGGGGCTACACCTTC
TRBV9	few	TRBJ1-1	.	CASSVTGYPGTEAFF	TGTGCCAGCAGCGTCACAGGTTACCCGGGCACTGAAGCTTTCTTT
TRBV9	many	TRBJ2-2	.	CASTQRIQPNTGELFF	TGTGCCAGCACCCAGAGGATACAGCCGAACACCGGGGAGCTGTTTTTT
TRBV9	many	TRBJ2-3	.	CASSPYITDTQYF	TGTGCCAGCAGCCCCTATATCACAGATACGCAGTATTTT
TRBV9	many	TRBJ2-1	TRBD2	CASSPYGTSGASYNEQFF	TGTGCCAGCAGCCCCTATGGAACCAGCGGGGCCTCCTACAATGAGCAGTTCTTC
TRBV9	few	TRBJ1-1	.	CASSVDGGAIAEAFF	TGTGCCAGCAGCGTAGACGGGGGGGCAATCGCTGAAGCTTTCTTT
TRBV9	many	TRBJ1-5	.	CASSVGPQGTQPQHF	TGTGCCAGCAGCGTAGGGCCGCAGGGTACTCAGCCCCAGCATTTT
TRBV9	few	TRBJ2-7	TRBD2	CASSAAGFAYEQYF	TGTGCCAGCAGCGCAGCGGGATTTGCCTACGAGCAGTACTTC
TRBV9	many	TRBJ2-5	TRBD2	CASSVVQGGQETQYF	TGTGCCAGCAGCGTAGTGCAGGGAGGGCAAGAGACCCAGTACTTC
TRBV6-9	many	TRBJ1-6	TRBD1	CASSYSTGQELNSPLHF	TGTGCCAGCAGTTATTCGACGGGACAGGAGCTAAATTCACCCCTCCACTTT
TRBV9	medium-sized	TRBJ2-2	.	CASSAGVSTGELFF	TGTGCCAGCAGCGCCGGGGTATCGACCGGGGAGCTGTTTTTT
TRBV9	many	TRBJ2-3	.	CASSVGTQTDTQYF	TGTGCCAGCAGCGTCGGGACTCAAACAGATACGCAGTATTTT
TRBV9	many	TRBJ2-7	TRBD2	CASSVDGTSGEGIEQYF	TGTGCCAGCAGCGTAGACGGGACTAGCGGCGAAGGGATCGAGCAGTACTTC
TRBV9	.	TRBJ1-1	TRBD1	CASSATQGAKTEAFF	TGTGCCAGCAGCGCTACACAGGGGGCAAAAACTGAAGCTTTCTTT
TRBV9	many	TRBJ1-1	.	CASSVGGRSTAFF	TGTGCCAGCAGCGTAGGGGGAAGGTCTACGGCTTTCTTT
TRBV9	.	TRBJ2-2	TRBD2	CASSPTAGANTGELFF	TGTGCCAGCAGCCCCACAGCGGGAGCTAACACCGGGGAGCTGTTTTTT
TRBV9	.	TRBJ2-6	.	CASSPPYSSGANVLTF	TGTGCCAGCAGCCCACCGTATAGCTCTGGGGCCAACGTCCTGACTTTC
TRBV9	many	TRBJ2-2	.	CASSVTGTGELFF	TGTGCCAGCAGCGTAACTGGGACAGGGGAGCTGTTTTTT
TRBV9	many	TRBJ2-1	.	CASSVTNEQFF	TGTGCCAGCAGCGTCACCAATGAGCAGTTCTTC
TRBV9	.	TRBJ2-1	TRBD2	CASSPRVAGTHNEQFF	TGTGCCAGCAGCCCTCGGGTAGCGGGGACACACAATGAGCAGTTCTTC
TRBV9	medium-sized	TRBJ1-6	.	CASSGGGLDSPLHF	TGTGCCAGCAGCGGTGGGGGCCTGGATTCACCCCTCCACTTT
TRBV9	many	TRBJ2-1	TRBD2	CASSVGLALYNEQFF	TGTGCCAGCAGCGTAGGACTAGCGCTTTACAATGAGCAGTTCTTC
TRBV9	few	TRBJ2-3	TRBD1	CASSPETGGTDTQYF	TGTGCCAGCAGCCCGGAGACAGGGGGCACAGATACGCAGTATTTT
TRBV9	many	TRBJ2-1	.	CASSVATYGEQFF	TGTGCCAGCAGCGTAGCTACTTACGGTGAGCAGTTCTTC
TRBV9	medium-sized	TRBJ1-1	.	CASSAGTRNTEAFF	TGTGCCAGCAGCGCAGGTACGAGGAACACTGAAGCTTTCTTT
TRBV9	many	TRBJ1-4	TRBD1	CASSPGPDRNEKLFF	TGTGCCAGCAGCCCGGGCCCGGACAGGAATGAAAAACTGTTTTTT
TRBV9	many	TRBJ2-5	.	CASKRRLGEETQYF	TGTGCCAGCAAGCGCCGACTAGGCGAAGAGACCCAGTACTTC
TRBV9	many	TRBJ2-2	.	CASSFSGAGELFF	TGTGCCAGCAGCTTCAGTGGGGCCGGGGAGCTGTTTTTT
TRBV9	many	TRBJ2-3	.	CASSASRTGDTQYF	TGTGCCAGCAGCGCTTCGCGGACGGGGGATACGCAGTATTTT
TRBV9	.	TRBJ2-5	TRBD1	CASSASPDRRETQYF	TGTGCCAGCAGCGCGTCACCGGACAGGAGAGAGACCCAGTACTTC
TRBV9	many	TRBJ2-5	TRBD2	CASSVGVAGGGETQYF	TGTGCCAGCAGCGTAGGGGTAGCGGGAGGAGGAGAGACCCAGTACTTC
TRBV9	many	TRBJ2-1	TRBD2	CASSVGAGADNEQFF	TGTGCCAGCAGCGTTGGAGCGGGAGCCGACAATGAGCAGTTCTTC
TRBV9	many	TRBJ2-2	.	CASSVGGATGELFF	TGTGCCAGCAGCGTAGGGGGGGCCACCGGGGAGCTGTTTTTT
TRBV9	many	TRBJ2-1	TRBD2	CASSVNTPGTSGNNEQFF	TGTGCCAGCAGCGTCAACACACCCGGGACTAGCGGGAATAATGAGCAGTTCTTC